These 22 T cell receptor beta chains came from one sample sequenced in a study of T cell repertoires in cytomegalovirus infection. These receptors have no known antigen. TCRdb processed the reads anew with MiXCR; each CDR3 protein has one entry. The sample has 380,000 or so distinct CDR3 sequences, about 34% seen once. The starting material was cultured PBMCs, obtained from culture after CMV antigen stimulation. The receptors derive from a human donor in good health (CMV status not recorded). Some clones in this sample may be carry-over from other donors' samples.

This clonotype has more than one count but fewer than ten. The J gene is TRBJ2-7, the V gene TRBV6-6; TRBD1 matches at 11 bases. CDR1 is MNHNY and CDR2 is SVGAGI in the germline V gene (reference sequence). The CDR3 runs to 13 residues. The ends lost 4 bases at V and 4 bases at J; junction bases unmatched: 0. The CDR3 region has the DNA TGTGCCAGCAGTTGGGACAGGGGGTACGAGCAGTACTTC. This sequence encodes CASSWDRGYEQYF.

This chain connects TRBV7-2 to TRBJ2-1, with D perhaps matching TRBD1 (5 bases). V shed 5 bases and J shed 0 bases, with 20 bases lying between them. Per the germline V gene, CDR1 is SGHTA and CDR2 is FQGNSA. The CDR3 length is 18 residues. The CDR3 loop is CASSKKGKQVSSYNEQFF. The CDR3 coding sequence is TGTGCCAGCAGCAAAAAGGGGAAACAGGTTAGCTCCTACAATGAGCAGTTCTTC.

The rearrangement uses TRBV15 and TRBJ2-6; D is ambiguous. The CDR3 has 14 amino acids. Trimming removed 8 bases from V and 0 bases from J, with 8 bases in between. Germline lookup yields CDR1 LNHNV and CDR2 YYDKDF (reference sequence). CDR3 DNA: TGTGCCACCCGGTGGGACTCTGGGGCCAACGTCCTGACTTTC. This translates into CATRWDSGANVLTF.

This clonotype was recorded only once. The gene calls are TRBV19 and TRBJ1-5, with a tentative D call TRBD1 (6 bases). Between the trimmed V and J ends, which lost 6 bases and 1 base, there was a span of 13 bases. Germline CDR1 and CDR2: LNHDA and SQIVND (reference sequence). The CDR3 sequence is 15 residues long. In nucleotides, the CDR3 is TGTGCCAGTAGGGGACACCAGGGGAGCAATCAGCCCCAGCATTTT. Translation: CASRGHQGSNQPQHF.

CDR3 in DNA: TGCAGTGCTAGAGTGGCAGGGAGGCATAATTCACCCCTCCACTTT. It codes for CSARVAGRHNSPLHF. The chain employs TRBV20-1 and TRBJ1-6; D possibly corresponds to TRBD1 (5 bases). Looked up from germline, CDR1 is DFQATT and CDR2 is SNEGSKA (reference sequence). V lost 1 base and J 5 bases, leaving 12 bases between the germline ends. This CDR3 is 15 amino acids long.

This clonotype was seen a few times. The rearrangement links TRBV28 to TRBJ1-1, with 9 bases lining up with TRBD1. The germline V gene has CDR1 MDHEN and CDR2 SYDVKM. This CDR3 has 15 amino acids. With 5 bases clipped from V and 6 bases from J, the junction kept 10 bases outside the gene matches. The CDR3 here is CASSHQGTGTAEAFF. The CDR3, as DNA: TGTGCCAGCAGTCACCAAGGGACAGGGACCGCTGAAGCTTTCTTT.

The chain is built from TRBV6-2 or TRBV6-3 and TRBJ1-1; 7 positions agree with TRBD1. The CDR3 has 13 residues. Trimming cost V 6 bases and J 11 bases; bases outside gene matches: 12. Germline values: CDR1 MNHEY, CDR2 SVGEGT. The CDR3 spells CASSVPGQLRAFF. The DNA for the CDR3 is TGTGCCAGCAGCGTCCCGGGACAGTTACGGGCTTTCTTT.

In DNA, the CDR3 is TGTGCCAGCAGCCATCGGGGAGGCCTAGCGGCGTCCGGGGAGCTGTTTTTT. Translating it yields CASSHRGGLAASGELFF. The chain has TRBV7-3 and TRBJ2-2, with 7 bases aligning to TRBD2. CDR3 length: 17 residues. Per the germline V gene, CDR1 is SGHTA and CDR2 is FQGTGA. V dropped 5 bases and J dropped 6; count of bases not matched to a gene: 15.

A few counts support this clonotype. V and J are TRBV28 and TRBJ2-7; perhaps D is TRBD1 or TRBD2 (5 bases each). This CDR3 is 14 amino acids long. Deletions cut 3 bases from V and 5 bases from J, with 14 bases between. Per germline, CDR1 MDHEN and CDR2 SYDVKM. DNA of the CDR3: TGTGCCAGCAGTTTCGGGACCCTAGACAACGAGCAGTACGTC. This codes for CASSFGTLDNEQYV.

In this sample, this clonotype turned up a few times. The chain uses TRBV6-1 and TRBJ2-5; 9 positions agree with TRBD1. The length of the CDR3 is 16 residues. Germline V lookup: CDR1 MNHNS, CDR2 SASEGT. V lost 7 bases and J lost 4; bases outside the gene matches: 13. The CDR3 sequence is CASTLQGTGWGETQYF. The CDR3, as DNA: TGTGCCAGCACCCTACAAGGGACAGGGTGGGGAGAGACCCAGTACTTC.

The V gene is TRBV5-5, the J gene TRBJ2-3; 10 bases map to TRBD1. This CDR3 is 16 amino acids long. V gave up 4 bases and J gave up 9 bases; unmatched junction bases: 14. Germline values: CDR1 SGHKS, CDR2 YYEKEE (reference sequence). CDR3 region: CASSPPGQGIAYTQYF. The CDR3 region has the DNA TGTGCCAGCAGCCCTCCGGGACAGGGGATTGCTTACACGCAGTATTTT.

This clonotype was picked up many times. J is TRBJ2-1 and V is TRBV5-4; 13 nucleotides match TRBD2. V shed 4 bases, J shed 6 bases, and the junction held 4 bases outside the gene matches. CDR1 and CDR2 (germline): SGHNT, YYREEE (reference sequence). The CDR3 is 15 residues long. CDR3 residues: CASSLGLAGPNEQFF. CDR3 coding DNA: TGTGCCAGCAGCCTGGGACTAGCGGGGCCCAATGAGCAGTTCTTC.

The chain recombines TRBV19 with TRBJ2-5; D uncertain. Germline CDR1 is LNHDA and CDR2 is SQIVND (reference sequence). V was pared by 1 base and J by 3 bases, with 21 bases between. This CDR3 spans 18 amino acids. The chain's CDR3 is CASSIGGGEGFTKETQYF. The CDR3 DNA reads TGTGCCAGTAGTATAGGAGGTGGTGAAGGGTTCACCAAAGAGACCCAGTACTTC.

This clonotype has just a few counts. The chain is built from TRBV5-1 and TRBJ1-1; D call uncertain. This CDR3 has 14 amino acids. Germline V gene lookup returns CDR1 SGHRS and CDR2 YFSETQ. V shed 1 base and J shed 4 bases, with 11 bases lying between them. CDR3 loop: CASSLNGVPTEAFF. CDR3 bases: TGCGCCAGCAGCTTGAATGGGGTTCCCACTGAAGCTTTCTTT.

This clonotype was detected a few times. This chain links TRBV5-4 with TRBJ2-5, with 9 bases aligning to TRBD2. CDR3 length: 17 amino acids. V was pared by 4 bases and J by 2 bases, with 12 bases of the junction left unmatched. CDR1 and CDR2 (germline): SGHNT, YYREEE (reference sequence). The CDR3 sequence is CASSLVGLAGPQETQYF. CDR3 in DNA: TGTGCCAGCAGCCTGGTGGGGCTAGCGGGACCACAAGAGACCCAGTACTTC.

This clonotype was counted a few times. This chain joins TRBV12-3 or TRBV12-4 and TRBJ1-2, with D perhaps TRBD1 (5 bases). V shed 5 bases and J shed 4 bases, with 11 bases lying between them. There are 13 residues in the CDR3. DNA of the CDR3: TGTGCCAGCAGTCGGAAGGGGTCCTATGGCTACACCTTC. As protein: CASSRKGSYGYTF.

This clonotype was recorded a few times. Here the CDR3 DNA reads TGTGCCAGCACTCGTGGTAGCGGGAGGGCAGATACGCAGTATTTT. Translating it yields CASTRGSGRADTQYF. The chain combines TRBV12-3 or TRBV12-4 with TRBJ2-3, with TRBD2 matching 11 bases. V dropped 7 bases and J dropped 4; count of bases not matched to a gene: 7. This CDR3 contains 15 residues.

V usage is TRBV7-9 and J usage is TRBJ2-2; 7 bases are shared with TRBD2. CDR3 length: 18 residues. V lost 5 bases and J lost 5; bases outside the gene matches: 17. Germline V gene sequence: CDR1 SEHNR, CDR2 FQNEAQ (reference sequence). This CDR3 reads CASSPTLAGAVRTGELFF. The CDR3 DNA sequence: TGTGCCAGCAGCCCCACATTGGCGGGAGCCGTGAGGACCGGGGAGCTGTTTTTT. Supplemented by reference TRBV7-9 and TRBJ2-2, the full variable domain reads DTGVSQNPRHKITKRGQNVTFRCDPISEHNRLYWYRQTLGQGPEFLTYFQNEAQLEKSRLLSDRFSAERPKGSFSTLEIQRTEQGDSAMYLCASSPTLAGAVRTGELFFGEGSRLTVL.

This clonotype was recorded a few times. The chain employs TRBV28 and TRBJ2-3, with a tentative D call TRBD2 (6 bases). This CDR3 is 15 amino acids long. The germline V gene encodes CDR1 MDHEN and CDR2 SYDVKM. The V and J ends lost 4 bases and 0 bases respectively, with 11 bases between them. CDR3: CASSSPGTSTDTQYF. The CDR3 bases are TGTGCCAGCAGTTCTCCCGGGACTAGCACAGATACGCAGTATTTT.

The CDR3 sequence is CASSIMRGQAYGYTF. CDR3 nucleotide sequence: TGTGCCAGTAGTATAATGAGGGGACAGGCCTATGGCTACACCTTC. V and J are TRBV19 and TRBJ1-2; 8 nucleotides align to TRBD1. CDR1 is LNHDA and CDR2 is SQIVND in the germline V gene (reference sequence). CDR3 length: 15 amino acids. After removal of 2 bases from V and 4 bases from J, the junction contained 6 bases not matched to a gene. Full variable domain (remainder filled in from reference TRBV19 and TRBJ1-2): DGGITQSPKYLFRKEGQNVTLSCEQNLNHDAMYWYRQDPGQGLRLIYYSQIVNDFQKGDIAEGYSVSREKKESFPLTVTSAQKNPTAFYLCASSIMRGQAYGYTFGSGTRLTVV.

The sample holds a few counts of this clonotype. The chain uses TRBV19 and TRBJ1-6; D perhaps matches TRBD1 (6 bases). The CDR3 is made up of 14 amino acids. Germline-derived CDR1 and CDR2 are LNHDA and SQIVND (reference sequence). V was pared by 6 bases and J by 6 bases, with 12 bases between. The CDR3 region is CASSPDRINSPLHF. The CDR3 DNA reads as TGTGCCAGTAGCCCGGACAGAATTAATTCACCCCTCCACTTT.

The chain joins TRBV12-3 or TRBV12-4 to TRBJ1-1; tentatively, D is TRBD1 (5 bases). V was pared by 6 bases and J by 2 bases, with 13 bases between. The CDR3 runs 14 residues. DNA for the CDR3: TGTGCCAGCAGAGTGGAGGGGATAAACACTGAAGCTTTCTTT. Translated, it gives CASRVEGINTEAFF.